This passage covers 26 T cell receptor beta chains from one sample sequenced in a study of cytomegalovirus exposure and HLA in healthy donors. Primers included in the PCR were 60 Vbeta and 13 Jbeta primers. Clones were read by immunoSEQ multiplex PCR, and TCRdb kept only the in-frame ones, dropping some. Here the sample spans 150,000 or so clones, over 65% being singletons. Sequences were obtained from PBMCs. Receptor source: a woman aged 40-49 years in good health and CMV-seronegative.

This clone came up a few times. Here the CDR3 DNA reads TGTGCCAGCAGTTACCACAGCTCGAACACTGAAGCTTTCTTT. Protein product: CASSYHSSNTEAFF. The J gene is TRBJ1-1, the V gene TRBV6-5, with D unclear. The CDR3 loop spans 14 amino acids. Per the germline V gene, CDR1 is MNHEY and CDR2 is SVGAGI. V lost 2 bases and J lost 1, with 8 bases in between.

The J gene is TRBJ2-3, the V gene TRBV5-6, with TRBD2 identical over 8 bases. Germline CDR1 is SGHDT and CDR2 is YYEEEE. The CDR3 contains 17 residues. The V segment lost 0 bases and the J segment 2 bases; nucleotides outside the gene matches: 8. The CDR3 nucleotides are TGTGCCAGCAGCTTGGGCGGTCGGGGGGGCAACACAGATACGCAGTATTTT. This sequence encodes CASSLGGRGGNTDTQYF.

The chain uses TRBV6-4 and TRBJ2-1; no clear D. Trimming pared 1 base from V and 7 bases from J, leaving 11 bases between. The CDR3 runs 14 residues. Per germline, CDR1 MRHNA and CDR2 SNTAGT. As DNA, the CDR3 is TGTGCCAGCAGTGACTATCCTAGATCAAATGAGCAGTTCTTC. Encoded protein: CASSDYPRSNEQFF.

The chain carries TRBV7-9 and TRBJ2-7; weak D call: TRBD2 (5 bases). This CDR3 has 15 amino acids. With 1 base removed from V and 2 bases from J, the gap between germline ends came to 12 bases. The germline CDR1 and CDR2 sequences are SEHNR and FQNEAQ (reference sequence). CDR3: CASSLDPGNPYEQYF. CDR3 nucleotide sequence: TGTGCCAGCAGCTTAGATCCCGGGAATCCCTACGAGCAGTACTTC.

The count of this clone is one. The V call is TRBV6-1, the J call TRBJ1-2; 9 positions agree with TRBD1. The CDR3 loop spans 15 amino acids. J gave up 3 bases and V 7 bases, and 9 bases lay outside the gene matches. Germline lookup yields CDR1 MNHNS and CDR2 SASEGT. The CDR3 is CASMPAGQGHYGYTF. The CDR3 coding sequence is TGTGCCAGCATGCCCGCGGGACAGGGACACTATGGCTACACCTTC.

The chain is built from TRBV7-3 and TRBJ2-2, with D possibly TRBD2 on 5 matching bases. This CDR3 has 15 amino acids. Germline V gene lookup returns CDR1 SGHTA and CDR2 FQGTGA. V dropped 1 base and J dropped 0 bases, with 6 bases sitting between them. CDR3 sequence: CASSLKLANTGELFF. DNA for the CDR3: TGTGCCAGCAGCTTAAAACTAGCGAACACCGGGGAGCTGTTTTTT. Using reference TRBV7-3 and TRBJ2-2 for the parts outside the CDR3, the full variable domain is GAGVSQTPSNKVTEKGKYVELRCDPISGHTALYWYRQSLGQGPEFLIYFQGTGAADDSGLPNDRFFAVRPEGSVSTLKIQRTERGDSAVYLCASSLKLANTGELFFGEGSRLTVL.

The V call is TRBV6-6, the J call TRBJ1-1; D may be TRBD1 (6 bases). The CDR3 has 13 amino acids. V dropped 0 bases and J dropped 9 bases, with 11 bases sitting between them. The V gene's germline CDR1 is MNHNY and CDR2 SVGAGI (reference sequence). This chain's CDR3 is CASSYSMGAKAFF. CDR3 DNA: TGTGCCAGCAGTTACTCCATGGGGGCGAAAGCTTTCTTT.

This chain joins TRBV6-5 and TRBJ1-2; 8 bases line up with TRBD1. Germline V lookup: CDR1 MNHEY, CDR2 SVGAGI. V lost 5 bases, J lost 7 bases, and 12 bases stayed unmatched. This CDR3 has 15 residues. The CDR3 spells CASSGTGQGRFGYTF. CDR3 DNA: TGTGCCAGCAGTGGGACCGGACAGGGAAGGTTTGGCTACACCTTC.

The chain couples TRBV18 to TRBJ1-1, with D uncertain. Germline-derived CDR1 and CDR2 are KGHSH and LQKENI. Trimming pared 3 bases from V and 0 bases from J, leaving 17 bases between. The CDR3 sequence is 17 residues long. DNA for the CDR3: TGTGCCAGCTCACCGACAATAAACCCGCAAATGAACACTGAAGCTTTCTTT. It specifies CASSPTINPQMNTEAFF.

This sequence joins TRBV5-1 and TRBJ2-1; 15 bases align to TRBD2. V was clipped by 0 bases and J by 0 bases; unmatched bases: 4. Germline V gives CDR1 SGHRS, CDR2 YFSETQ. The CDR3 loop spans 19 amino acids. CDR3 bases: TGCGCCAGCAGCTTGGGGACTAGCGGGGGGGTCAGCTCCTACAATGAGCAGTTCTTC. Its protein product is CASSLGTSGGVSSYNEQFF.

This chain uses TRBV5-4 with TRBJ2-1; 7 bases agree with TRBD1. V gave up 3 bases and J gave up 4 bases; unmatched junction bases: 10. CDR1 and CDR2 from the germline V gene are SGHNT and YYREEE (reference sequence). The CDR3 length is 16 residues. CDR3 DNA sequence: TGTGCCAGCAGCTCCGGGACAGCCACAACGTACAATGAGCAGTTCTTC. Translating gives CASSSGTATTYNEQFF.

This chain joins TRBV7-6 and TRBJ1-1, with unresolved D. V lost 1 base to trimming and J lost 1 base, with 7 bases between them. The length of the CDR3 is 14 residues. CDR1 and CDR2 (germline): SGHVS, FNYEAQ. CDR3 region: CASSLVTSNTEAFF. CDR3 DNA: TGTGCCAGCAGCTTAGTCACTTCGAACACTGAAGCTTTCTTT. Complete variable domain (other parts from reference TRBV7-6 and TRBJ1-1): GAGVSQSPRYKVTKRGQDVALRCDPISGHVSLYWYRQALGQGPEFLTYFNYEAQQDKSGLPNDRFSAERPEGSISTLTIQRTEQRDSAMYRCASSLVTSNTEAFFGQGTRLTVV.

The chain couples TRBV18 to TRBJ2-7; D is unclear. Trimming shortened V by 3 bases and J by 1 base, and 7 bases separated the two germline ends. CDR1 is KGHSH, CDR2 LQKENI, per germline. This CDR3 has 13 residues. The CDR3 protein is CASSPPQSYEQYF. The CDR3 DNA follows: TGTGCCAGCTCACCGCCACAGTCCTACGAGCAGTACTTC.

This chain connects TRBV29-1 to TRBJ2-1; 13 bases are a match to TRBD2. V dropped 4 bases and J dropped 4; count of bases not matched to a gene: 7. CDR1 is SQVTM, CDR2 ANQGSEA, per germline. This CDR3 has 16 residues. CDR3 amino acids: CSVALGLAGSYNEQFF. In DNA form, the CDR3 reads TGCAGCGTTGCACTGGGACTAGCGGGGAGTTACAATGAGCAGTTCTTC.

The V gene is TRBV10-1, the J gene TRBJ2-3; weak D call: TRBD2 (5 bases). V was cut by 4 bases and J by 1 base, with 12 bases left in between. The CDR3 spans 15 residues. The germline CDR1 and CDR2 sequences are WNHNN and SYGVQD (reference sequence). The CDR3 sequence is CASSVGKSGTDTQYF. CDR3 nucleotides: TGCGCCAGCAGTGTCGGGAAATCTGGCACAGATACGCAGTATTTT.

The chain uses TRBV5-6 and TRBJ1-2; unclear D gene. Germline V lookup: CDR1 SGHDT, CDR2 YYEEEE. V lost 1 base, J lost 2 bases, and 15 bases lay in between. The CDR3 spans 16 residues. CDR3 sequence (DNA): TGTGCCAGCAGCTTGTGGCCACTAGAGGGAAACTATGGCTACACCTTC. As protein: CASSLWPLEGNYGYTF.

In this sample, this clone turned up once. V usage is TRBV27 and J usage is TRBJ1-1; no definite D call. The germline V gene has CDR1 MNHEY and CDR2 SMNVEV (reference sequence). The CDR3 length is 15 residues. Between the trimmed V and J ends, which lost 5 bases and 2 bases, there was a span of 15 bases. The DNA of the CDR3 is TGTGCCAGCAGTCTTGGACGGGAGTCTAACACTGAAGCTTTCTTT. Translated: CASSLGRESNTEAFF.

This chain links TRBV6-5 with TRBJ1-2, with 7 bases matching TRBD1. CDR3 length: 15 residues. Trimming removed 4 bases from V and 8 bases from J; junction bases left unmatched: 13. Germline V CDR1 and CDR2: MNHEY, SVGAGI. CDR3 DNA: TGTGCCAGCAGTTCCGGGACAGACCCAGCCTTGGGCTACACCTTC. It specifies CASSSGTDPALGYTF.

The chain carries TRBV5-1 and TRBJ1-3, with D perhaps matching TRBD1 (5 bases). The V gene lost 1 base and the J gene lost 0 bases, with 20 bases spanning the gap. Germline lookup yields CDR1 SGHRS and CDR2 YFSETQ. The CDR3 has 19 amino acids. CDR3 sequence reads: CASSLFGGFSGDSGNTIYF. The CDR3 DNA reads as TGCGCCAGCAGCTTGTTCGGGGGGTTTTCCGGGGACTCTGGAAACACCATATATTTT.

CDR3 DNA sequence: TGTGCCAGCAGTGTTTCGGGGGGCGTCTACGAGCAGTACTTC. Translated: CASSVSGGVYEQYF. V usage is TRBV2 and J usage is TRBJ2-7; maybe TRBD2 (7 bases). Germline V gene sequence: CDR1 SNHLY, CDR2 FYNNEI. This CDR3 region has 14 residues. Deletions cut 4 bases from V and 3 bases from J, with 13 bases between.

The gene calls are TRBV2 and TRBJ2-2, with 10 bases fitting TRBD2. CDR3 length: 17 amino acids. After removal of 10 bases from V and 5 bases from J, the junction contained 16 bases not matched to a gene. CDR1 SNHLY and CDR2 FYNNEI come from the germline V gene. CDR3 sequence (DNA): TGTGCCACCCGAAAGGGCAGCGGGGGGGTCATGACCGGGGAGCTGTTTTTT. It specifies CATRKGSGGVMTGELFF.

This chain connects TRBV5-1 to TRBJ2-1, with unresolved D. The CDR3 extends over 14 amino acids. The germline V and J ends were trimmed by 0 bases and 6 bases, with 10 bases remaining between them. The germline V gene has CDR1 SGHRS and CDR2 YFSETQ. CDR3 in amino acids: CASSLASGSNEQFF. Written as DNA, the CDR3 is TGCGCCAGCAGCTTGGCCTCCGGTTCCAATGAGCAGTTCTTC.

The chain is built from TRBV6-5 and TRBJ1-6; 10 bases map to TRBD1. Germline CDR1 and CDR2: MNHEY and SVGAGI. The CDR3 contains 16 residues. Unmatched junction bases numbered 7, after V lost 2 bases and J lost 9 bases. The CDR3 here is CASSYAGQGFASPLHF. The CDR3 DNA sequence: TGTGCCAGCAGTTACGCGGGACAGGGGTTCGCTTCACCCCTCCACTTT.

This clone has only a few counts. The CDR3: CATADRGFAGNTIYF. CDR3 nucleotides: TGTGCCACCGCGGACAGGGGTTTCGCTGGAAACACCATATATTTT. This chain links TRBV19 with TRBJ1-3; TRBD1 matches at 9 bases. The CDR3 has 15 amino acids. CDR1 is LNHDA and CDR2 is SQIVND in the germline V gene (reference sequence). The trim removed 10 bases at V and 2 bases at J, leaving 9 bases unmatched.

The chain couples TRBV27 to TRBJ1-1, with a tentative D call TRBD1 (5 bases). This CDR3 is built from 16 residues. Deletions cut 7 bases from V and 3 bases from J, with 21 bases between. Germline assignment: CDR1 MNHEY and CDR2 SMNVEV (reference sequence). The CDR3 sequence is CASNPWRVGRDTEAFF. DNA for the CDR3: TGTGCCAGCAACCCGTGGAGGGTGGGACGCGACACTGAAGCTTTCTTT.

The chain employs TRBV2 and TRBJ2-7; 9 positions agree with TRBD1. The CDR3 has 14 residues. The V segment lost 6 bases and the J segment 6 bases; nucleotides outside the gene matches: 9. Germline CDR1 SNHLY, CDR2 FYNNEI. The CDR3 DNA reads TGTGCCAGCAGGACGGGTACAGGGGGCGGCGAGCAGTACTTC. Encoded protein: CASRTGTGGGEQYF.